The source of this T cell receptor (beta chain) is a study of blood T cell repertoires in COVID-19. TCRdb's table, derived via immunoSEQ multiplex PCR, lists solely in-frame clones and lacks some. The data contain about 27,000 clones, roughly 91% of them singletons. Germline V gene data show CDR1 as LGHNA and CDR2 as YSLEER. With 4 bases clipped from V and 6 bases from J, the junction kept 6 bases outside the gene matches. The CDR3 totals 14 residues. Material: peripheral blood. This TCR was sampled from a man aged 50 to 59 with active COVID-19. V gene TRBV4-3 combines with J gene TRBJ2-1, with 7 nucleotides matching TRBD1. CDR3 protein: CASSRETGINEQFF. CDR3 sequence (DNA): TGCGCCAGCAGCCGAGAGACAGGGATCAATGAGCAGTTCTTC.